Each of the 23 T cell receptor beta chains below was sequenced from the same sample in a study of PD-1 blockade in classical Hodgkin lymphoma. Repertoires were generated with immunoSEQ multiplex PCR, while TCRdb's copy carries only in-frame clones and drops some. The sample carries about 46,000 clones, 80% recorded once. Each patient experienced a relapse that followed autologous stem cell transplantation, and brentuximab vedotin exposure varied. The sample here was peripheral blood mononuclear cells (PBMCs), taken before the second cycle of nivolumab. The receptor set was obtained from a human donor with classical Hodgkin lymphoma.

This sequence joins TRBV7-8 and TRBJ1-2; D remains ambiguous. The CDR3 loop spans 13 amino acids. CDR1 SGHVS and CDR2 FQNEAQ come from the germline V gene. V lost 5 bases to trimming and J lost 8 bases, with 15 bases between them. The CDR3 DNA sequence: TGTGCCAGCAGCCCCCCCCTCGGACTGGGCTACACCTTC. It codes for CASSPPLGLGYTF.

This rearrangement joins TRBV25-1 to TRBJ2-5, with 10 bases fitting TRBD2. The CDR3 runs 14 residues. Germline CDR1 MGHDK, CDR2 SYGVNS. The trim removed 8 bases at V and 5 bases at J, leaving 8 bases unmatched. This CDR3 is CASLSGGAGETQYF. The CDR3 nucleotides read TGTGCCAGCTTGAGCGGGGGGGCCGGTGAGACCCAGTACTTC.

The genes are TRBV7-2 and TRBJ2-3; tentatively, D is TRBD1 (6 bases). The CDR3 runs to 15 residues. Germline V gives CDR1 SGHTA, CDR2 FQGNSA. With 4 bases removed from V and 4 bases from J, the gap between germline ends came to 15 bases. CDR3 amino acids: CASSSRTGIADTQYF. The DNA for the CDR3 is TGTGCCAGCAGCTCCCGAACAGGGATCGCAGATACGCAGTATTTT.

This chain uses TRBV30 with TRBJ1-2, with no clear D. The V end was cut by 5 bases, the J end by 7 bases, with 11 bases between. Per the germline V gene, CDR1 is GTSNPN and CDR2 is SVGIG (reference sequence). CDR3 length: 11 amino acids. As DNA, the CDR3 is TGTGCCTGGGTTGTAGGGTCTGGCTACACCTTC. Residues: CAWVVGSGYTF.

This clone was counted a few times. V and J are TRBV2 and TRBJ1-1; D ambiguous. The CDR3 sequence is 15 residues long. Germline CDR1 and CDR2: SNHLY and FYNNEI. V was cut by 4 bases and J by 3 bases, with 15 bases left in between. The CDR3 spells CASSADGPRHTEAFF. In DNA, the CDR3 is TGTGCCAGCAGTGCGGACGGTCCCCGGCACACTGAAGCTTTCTTT.

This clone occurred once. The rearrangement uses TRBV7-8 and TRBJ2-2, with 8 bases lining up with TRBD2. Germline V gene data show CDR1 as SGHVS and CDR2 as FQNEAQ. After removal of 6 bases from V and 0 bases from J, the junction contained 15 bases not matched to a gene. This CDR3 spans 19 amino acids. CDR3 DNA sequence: TGTGCCAGCAGTTCCGGTATCGGGCGGGAGGATCCGAACACCGGGGAGCTGTTTTTT. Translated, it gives CASSSGIGREDPNTGELFF.

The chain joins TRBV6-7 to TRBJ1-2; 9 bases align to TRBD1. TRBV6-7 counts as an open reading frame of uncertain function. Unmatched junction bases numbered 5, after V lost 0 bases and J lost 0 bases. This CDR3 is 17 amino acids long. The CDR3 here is CASSYSTGGLSNYGYTF. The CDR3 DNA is TGTGCCAGCAGTTACTCTACAGGGGGCCTATCTAACTATGGCTACACCTTC.

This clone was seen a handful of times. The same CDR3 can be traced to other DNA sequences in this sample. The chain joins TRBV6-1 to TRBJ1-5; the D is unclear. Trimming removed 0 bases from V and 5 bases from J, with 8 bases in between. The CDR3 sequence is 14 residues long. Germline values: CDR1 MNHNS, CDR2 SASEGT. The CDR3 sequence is CASSEARAYQPQHF. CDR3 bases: TGTGCCAGCAGTGAAGCGCGAGCTTATCAGCCCCAGCATTTT.

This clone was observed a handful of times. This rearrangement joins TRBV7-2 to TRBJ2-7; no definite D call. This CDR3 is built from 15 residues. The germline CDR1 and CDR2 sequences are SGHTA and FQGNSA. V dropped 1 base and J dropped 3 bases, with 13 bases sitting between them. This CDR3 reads CASSLVGVDLYEQYF. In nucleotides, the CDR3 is TGTGCCAGCAGCTTAGTTGGGGTTGACCTCTACGAGCAGTACTTC.

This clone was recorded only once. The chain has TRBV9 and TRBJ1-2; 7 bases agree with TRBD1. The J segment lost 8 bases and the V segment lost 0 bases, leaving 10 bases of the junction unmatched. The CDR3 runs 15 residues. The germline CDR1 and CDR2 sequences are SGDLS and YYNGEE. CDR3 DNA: TGTGCCAGCAGCGTAGCTCATAGGGGGCCCTACGGCTACACCTTC. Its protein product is CASSVAHRGPYGYTF.

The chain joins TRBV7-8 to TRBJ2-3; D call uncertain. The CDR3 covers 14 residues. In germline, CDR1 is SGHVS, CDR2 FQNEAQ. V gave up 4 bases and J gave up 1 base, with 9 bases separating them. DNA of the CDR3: TGTGCCAGCAGCTCCCAGTCTGGCACAGATACGCAGTATTTT. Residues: CASSSQSGTDTQYF.

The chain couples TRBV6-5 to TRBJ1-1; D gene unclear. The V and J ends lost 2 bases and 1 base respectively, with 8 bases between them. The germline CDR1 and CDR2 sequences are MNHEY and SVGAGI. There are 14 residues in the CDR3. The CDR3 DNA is TGTGCCAGCAGTTACGGGGTGGCGAACACTGAAGCTTTCTTT. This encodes CASSYGVANTEAFF.

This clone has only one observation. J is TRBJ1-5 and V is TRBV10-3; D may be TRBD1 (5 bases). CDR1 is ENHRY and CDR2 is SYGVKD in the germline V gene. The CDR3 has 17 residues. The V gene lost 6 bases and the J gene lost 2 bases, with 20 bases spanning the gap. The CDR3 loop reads CAISPNKAGAGNQPQHF. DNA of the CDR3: TGTGCCATCAGCCCCAATAAGGCTGGGGCCGGCAATCAGCCCCAGCATTTT.

The CDR3, as DNA: TGTGCCAGCAGCTCAAGGACGGGAAACACTGAAGCTTTCTTT. Its translation: CASSSRTGNTEAFF. This chain joins TRBV6-5 and TRBJ1-1; no clear D gene. Per the germline V gene, CDR1 is MNHEY and CDR2 is SVGAGI. Trimming pared 6 bases from V and 2 bases from J, leaving 13 bases between. CDR3 length equals 14 residues.

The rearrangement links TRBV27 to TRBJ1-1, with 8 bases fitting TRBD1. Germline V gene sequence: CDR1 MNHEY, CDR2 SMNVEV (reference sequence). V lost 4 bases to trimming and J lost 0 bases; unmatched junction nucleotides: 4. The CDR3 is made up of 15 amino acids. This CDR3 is CASSYRGTLNTEAFF. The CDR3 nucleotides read TGTGCCAGCAGTTACAGGGGGACTTTGAACACTGAAGCTTTCTTT.

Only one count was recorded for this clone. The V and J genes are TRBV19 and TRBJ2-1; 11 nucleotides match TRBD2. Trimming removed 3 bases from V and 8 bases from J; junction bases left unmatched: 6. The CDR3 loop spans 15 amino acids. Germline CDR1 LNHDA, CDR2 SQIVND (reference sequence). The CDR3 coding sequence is TGTGCCAGTAGTATCCTAGCGGGAGGCCGGGATGAGCAGTTCTTC. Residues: CASSILAGGRDEQFF.

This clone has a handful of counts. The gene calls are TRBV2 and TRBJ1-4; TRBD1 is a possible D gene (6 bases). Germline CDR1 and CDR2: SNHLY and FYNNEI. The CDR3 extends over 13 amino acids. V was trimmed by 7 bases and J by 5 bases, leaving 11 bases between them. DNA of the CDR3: TGTGCCAGCAACAGGGACGGAAATGAAAAACTGTTTTTT. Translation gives CASNRDGNEKLFF. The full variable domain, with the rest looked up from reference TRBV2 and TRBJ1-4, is EPEVTQTPSHQVTQMGQEVILRCVPISNHLYFYWYRQILGQKVEFLVSFYNNEISEKSEIFDDQFSVERPDGSNFTLKIRSTKLEDSAMYFCASNRDGNEKLFFGSGTQLSVL.

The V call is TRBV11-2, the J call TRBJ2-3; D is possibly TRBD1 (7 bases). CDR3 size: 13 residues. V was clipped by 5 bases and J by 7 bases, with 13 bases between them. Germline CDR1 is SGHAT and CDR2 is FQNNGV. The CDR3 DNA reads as TGTGCCAGCAGCAGTTCAGGGGGGAATACGCAGTATTTT. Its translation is CASSSSGGNTQYF.

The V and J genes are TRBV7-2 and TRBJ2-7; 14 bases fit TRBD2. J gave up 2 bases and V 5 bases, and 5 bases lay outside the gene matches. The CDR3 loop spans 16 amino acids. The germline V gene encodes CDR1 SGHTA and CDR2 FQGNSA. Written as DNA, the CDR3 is TGTGCCAGCAGCCCAGGACTAGCGGGGGGCACCTACGAGCAGTACTTC. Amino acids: CASSPGLAGGTYEQYF.

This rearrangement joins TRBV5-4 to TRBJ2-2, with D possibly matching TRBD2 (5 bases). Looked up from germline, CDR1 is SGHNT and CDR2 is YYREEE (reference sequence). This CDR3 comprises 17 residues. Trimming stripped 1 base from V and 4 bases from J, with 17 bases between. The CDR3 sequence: CASSLPSGREATGELFF. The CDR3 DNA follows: TGTGCCAGCAGCTTGCCAAGCGGCCGAGAGGCCACCGGGGAGCTGTTTTTT.

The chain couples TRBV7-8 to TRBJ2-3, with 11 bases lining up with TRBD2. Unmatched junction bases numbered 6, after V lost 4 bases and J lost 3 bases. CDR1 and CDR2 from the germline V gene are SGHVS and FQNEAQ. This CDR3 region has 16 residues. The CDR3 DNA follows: TGTGCCAGCAGCTGGCCGACTAGCGGGACGACAGATACGCAGTATTTT. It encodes CASSWPTSGTTDTQYF.

The CDR3: CASSSTRGGYTF. The CDR3 DNA reads as TGTGCCAGCAGTTCCACTAGGGGTGGCTACACCTTC. The rearrangement uses TRBV27 and TRBJ1-2; TRBD1 might be the D (5 bases). The CDR3 covers 12 residues. The germline V gene has CDR1 MNHEY and CDR2 SMNVEV (reference sequence). Trimming stripped 4 bases from V and 7 bases from J, with 10 bases between.

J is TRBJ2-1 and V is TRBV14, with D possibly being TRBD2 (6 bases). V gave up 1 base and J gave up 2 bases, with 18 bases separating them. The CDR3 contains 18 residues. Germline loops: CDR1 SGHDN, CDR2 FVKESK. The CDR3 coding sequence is TGTGCCAGCAGCCAAGTTGGGTGGGGGGATTTCACCTACAATGAGCAGTTCTTC. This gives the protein CASSQVGWGDFTYNEQFF.